This is a list of T cell receptor beta chains from one sample in a study of T cell responses to AZD1222 COVID-19 vaccine. Generated by immunoSEQ multiplex PCR, the TCRdb table keeps only in-frame clones and is missing some. The sample consists of 90,000 to 150,000 clones, more than 85% of them appearing once. The source was peripheral blood, collected on day 0 of AZD1222 vaccination. The receptors originated from an adult in good health. Both conserved end residues are part of each CDR3. The order of the fields is V gene, clone size, D gene, J gene, CDR3 DNA, CDR3 protein. A D gene is named only where the DNA matches it firmly. Clone size is given for some rows only: seen once, a few or many times, or a class if the clone is expanded.

V: TRBV5-1
size: NA
D: NA
J: TRBJ2-2
DNA: TGCGCCAGCAGCCCGCTGGACAGCACCGGGGAGCTGTTTTTT
CDR3: CASSPLDSTGELFF

V: TRBV11-1
size: NA
D: TRBD2
J: TRBJ2-3
DNA: TGTGCCAGCAGCTTACTAGCGGGGGACACAGATACGCAGTATTTT
CDR3: CASSLLAGDTDTQYF

V: TRBV5-6
size: NA
D: TRBD1
J: TRBJ1-5
DNA: TGTGCCAGCAGTTTCTCCCGGGACAGGATCAATCAGCCCCAGCATTTT
CDR3: CASSFSRDRINQPQHF

V: TRBV27
size: NA
D: NA
J: TRBJ1-5
DNA: TGTGCCAGCAGGGAGGGGGGCGGCAATCAGCCCCAGCATTTT
CDR3: CASREGGGNQPQHF

V: TRBV5-8
size: NA
D: NA
J: TRBJ2-7
DNA: TGTGCCAGCAGCTTGGAGTTCAGGGTTCCCGAGCAGTACTTC
CDR3: CASSLEFRVPEQYF

V: TRBV28
size: NA
D: TRBD2
J: TRBJ2-1
DNA: TGTGCCGTAGCGGGGGGGTACTCCTACAATGAGCAGTTCTTC
CDR3: CAVAGGYSYNEQFF

V: TRBV6-5
size: few
D: TRBD1
J: TRBJ1-2
DNA: TGTGCCAGTACCCCGAGGACAGGGCGAGGCTACACCTTC
CDR3: CASTPRTGRGYTF

V: TRBV18
size: few
D: TRBD1
J: TRBJ1-5
DNA: TGTGCCAGCTCACCTACAGGGGCCCTCAATCAGCCCCAGCATTTT
CDR3: CASSPTGALNQPQHF

V: TRBV5-1
size: NA
D: TRBD1
J: TRBJ2-7
DNA: TGCGCCAGCAGCCCTACCACAGGGGGGAGCTCCTACGAGCAGTACTTC
CDR3: CASSPTTGGSSYEQYF

V: TRBV28
size: NA
D: NA
J: TRBJ1-5
DNA: TGTGCCAGCCGCATTCAGGCGATCAATCAGCCCCAGCATTTT
CDR3: CASRIQAINQPQHF

V: TRBV27
size: NA
D: NA
J: TRBJ2-2
DNA: TGTGCCAGCAGTTTCTTGAACACCGGGGAGCTGTTTTTT
CDR3: CASSFLNTGELFF

V: TRBV19
size: NA
D: TRBD2
J: TRBJ2-4
DNA: TGTGCCAGTAGTGCTGCGAGCGGGGGGGCCGCCAAAAACATTCAGTACTTC
CDR3: CASSAASGGAAKNIQYF

V: TRBV27
size: NA
D: NA
J: TRBJ2-5
DNA: TGTGCCAGCAGTGCCGGGACACTTTTCCAAGAGACCCAGTACTTC
CDR3: CASSAGTLFQETQYF

V: TRBV5-1
size: NA
D: NA
J: TRBJ1-1
DNA: TGCGCCAGCAGCTTCAGAGTTGGGGGTCAGAACACTGAAGCTTTCTTT
CDR3: CASSFRVGGQNTEAFF

V: TRBV7-2
size: NA
D: TRBD2
J: TRBJ2-1
DNA: TGTGCCAGCAGCACACCGGGGACTAGCGGGGGGGCAGGTTCTGATGAGCAGTTCTTC
CDR3: CASSTPGTSGGAGSDEQFF

V: TRBV27
size: NA
D: NA
J: TRBJ1-6
DNA: TGTGCCAGCAGGGATTGGGACGGACTTTCACCCCTCCACTTT
CDR3: CASRDWDGLSPLHF

V: TRBV12-3/TRBV12-4
size: NA
D: NA
J: TRBJ1-2
DNA: TGTGCCAGCAGTTGGATCGGGGGGGCCTCCTCCTTC
CDR3: CASSWIGGASSF

V: TRBV7-9
size: NA
D: NA
J: TRBJ1-2
DNA: TGTGCCAGCAGCTTAGGACTGGGTGGCTACACCTTC
CDR3: CASSLGLGGYTF

V: TRBV11-2
size: NA
D: NA
J: TRBJ1-1
DNA: TGTGCCAGCAAGCGGGGGAACACTGAAGCTTTCTTT
CDR3: CASKRGNTEAFF

V: TRBV3-1/TRBV3-2
size: NA
D: TRBD2
J: TRBJ2-5
DNA: TGTGCCAGCAGCCTCCGGACTAGCGGCCTTCATAAGACCCAGTACTTC
CDR3: CASSLRTSGLHKTQYF

V: TRBV7-7
size: NA
D: TRBD1
J: TRBJ2-3
DNA: TGTGCCAGCAGCTTTGGGACAGCCTTCACAGATACGCAGTATTTT
CDR3: CASSFGTAFTDTQYF

V: TRBV2
size: NA
D: NA
J: TRBJ2-1
DNA: TGTGCCAGCATGCCCTGGGGGGCTAGTTTGAATGAGCAGTTCTTC
CDR3: CASMPWGASLNEQFF

V: TRBV19
size: NA
D: NA
J: TRBJ1-5
DNA: TGTGCCAGCAACGCCGGGGTCAATCAGCCCCAGCATTTT
CDR3: CASNAGVNQPQHF

V: TRBV6-1
size: NA
D: TRBD1
J: TRBJ2-1
DNA: TGTGCCAGCAGTGAAACAGGGGGAGCCTACAATGAGCAGTTCTTC
CDR3: CASSETGGAYNEQFF

V: TRBV29-1
size: NA
D: NA
J: TRBJ2-3
DNA: TGCAGCGTTAGGAGTCTCGGGGATACGCAGTATTTT
CDR3: CSVRSLGDTQYF

V: TRBV14
size: once
D: NA
J: TRBJ2-7
DNA: TGTGCCAGCAGCCCCGGGCCCAGCTCCTACGAGCAGTACTTC
CDR3: CASSPGPSSYEQYF

V: TRBV30
size: once
D: NA
J: TRBJ1-2
DNA: TGTGCCCTTCCCGGGACTTACTATGGCTACACCTTC
CDR3: CALPGTYYGYTF

V: TRBV6-5
size: NA
D: TRBD1
J: TRBJ1-2
DNA: TGTGCCAGCAGGAGTGACAGGGCCCGAGGCTACACCTTC
CDR3: CASRSDRARGYTF

V: TRBV6-5
size: NA
D: NA
J: TRBJ1-3
DNA: TGTGCCAGCAGCCGCAGTGGAAACACCATATATTTT
CDR3: CASSRSGNTIYF

V: TRBV10-3
size: NA
D: TRBD1
J: TRBJ1-3
DNA: TGTGCCATCAGTGCCCAGGGGGCTGGAAACACCATATATTTT
CDR3: CAISAQGAGNTIYF

V: TRBV5-1
size: few
D: NA
J: TRBJ2-7
DNA: TGCGCCAGCACCCTTGGTGTGGGGCATGAAGGGTACGAGCAGTACTTC
CDR3: CASTLGVGHEGYEQYF

V: TRBV4-2
size: few
D: NA
J: TRBJ2-7
DNA: TGTGCCAGCAGCCAAGCTGAGGATGACCTCTACGAGCAGTACTTC
CDR3: CASSQAEDDLYEQYF

V: TRBV6-2/TRBV6-3
size: NA
D: TRBD2
J: TRBJ2-7
DNA: TGTGCCAGCAACCCACTAGCGGGAACAAATAGGGAGCAGTACTTC
CDR3: CASNPLAGTNREQYF

V: TRBV2
size: NA
D: NA
J: TRBJ2-1
DNA: TGTGCCAGCAGTGAATCTTCTTCGGTCACAAACAATGAGCAGTTCTTC
CDR3: CASSESSSVTNNEQFF